The clone carrying this TCR beta chain was seen more than once but under ten times. The antigen is not known. Graft tissue was processed to release intraepithelial and lamina propria lymphocytes. The CDR3 runs to 13 residues. Germline loops: CDR1 LNHNV, CDR2 YYDKDF (reference sequence). The V and J ends lost 6 bases and 8 bases, in that order; junction bases with no gene match: 6. This sample stems from a study of graft-versus-host responses after intestinal transplantation. Profiled with immunoSEQ multiplex PCR; TCRdb holds only in-frame clones, not every one. The sample has around 35,000 clones; 75% to 90% are singletons. The study's findings and limits: Early declines in HvG clones that occurred post-transplant were associated with peak circulating GvH clone levels. Among recipient marrow samples, GvH clones were found; some appeared first in ileum or blood.

The chain is built from TRBV15 and TRBJ1-4, with TRBD1 identical over 7 bases. This specimen was ileum tissue, taken around 200 days after intestinal transplant. The sequence was collected from a human patient who received an intestinal transplant, so some T cells may come from the graft donor. CDR3 protein: CATRRGQGEKLFF. In nucleotides, the CDR3 is TGTGCCACCAGAAGGGGGCAAGGGGAAAAACTGTTTTTT.